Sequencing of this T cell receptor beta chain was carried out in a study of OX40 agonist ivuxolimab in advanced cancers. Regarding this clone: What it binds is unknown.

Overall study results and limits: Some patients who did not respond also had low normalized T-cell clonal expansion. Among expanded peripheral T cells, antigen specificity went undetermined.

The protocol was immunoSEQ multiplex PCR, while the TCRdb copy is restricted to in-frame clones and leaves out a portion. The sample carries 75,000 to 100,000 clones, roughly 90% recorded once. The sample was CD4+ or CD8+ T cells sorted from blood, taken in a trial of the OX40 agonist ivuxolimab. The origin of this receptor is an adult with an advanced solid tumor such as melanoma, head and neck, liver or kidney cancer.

The CDR3 spells CASSQQTGNEQFF. Written as DNA, the CDR3 is TGTGCCAGCAGTCAACAGACAGGGAATGAGCAGTTCTTC. This chain joins TRBV6-5 and TRBJ2-1; 7 bases fit TRBD1. This CDR3 comprises 13 residues. CDR1 and CDR2 from the germline V gene are MNHEY and SVGAGI. J gave up 7 bases and V 5 bases, and 5 bases lay outside the gene matches.